Presented here are 31 T cell receptor beta chains from one specimen sequenced in a study of T cell responses to AZD1222 COVID-19 vaccine. Data came from immunoSEQ multiplex PCR; TCRdb stores just in-frame clones and leaves some out. The table lists roughly 24,000 clones, 88% of them singletons. The input for sequencing was peripheral blood, taken 28 days after the second AZD1222 dose. These receptors came from an adult who received the AZD1222 COVID-19 vaccine.

In its sample, this clone was seen once. This chain joins TRBV25-1 and TRBJ1-6, with a possible D match to TRBD1 (5 bases). Trimming stripped 11 bases from V and 0 bases from J, with 17 bases between. The germline V gene has CDR1 MGHDK and CDR2 SYGVNS. The CDR3 runs to 16 residues. Written as DNA, the CDR3 is TGTGCCTCCGGGACGGCTAGGAGCTCCTATAATTCACCCCTCCACTTT. Protein: CASGTARSSYNSPLHF. Full variable domain (remainder filled in from reference TRBV25-1 and TRBJ1-6): EADIYQTPRYLVIGTGKKITLECSQTMGHDKMYWYQQDPGMELHLIHYSYGVNSTEKGDLSSESTVSRIRTEHFPLTLESARPSHTSQYLCASGTARSSYNSPLHFGNGTRLTVT.

V and J are TRBV2 and TRBJ1-3, with unresolved D. V lost 8 bases and J lost 3, with 11 bases in between. Germline CDR1 SNHLY, CDR2 FYNNEI. CDR3 length: 13 residues. The CDR3 sequence is CASGVGNGNTIYF. CDR3 DNA: TGTGCCAGCGGGGTTGGGAATGGAAACACCATATATTTT.

This chain connects TRBV4-1 to TRBJ1-2; D might be TRBD1 (6 bases). The CDR3 length is 15 residues. The V gene lost 1 base and the J gene lost 8 bases, with 17 bases spanning the gap. Per the germline V gene, CDR1 is MGHRA and CDR2 is YSYEKL. CDR3: CASSQGTDWAQGYTF. CDR3 bases: TGCGCCAGCAGCCAAGGGACAGACTGGGCTCAGGGCTACACCTTC.

The chain links TRBV15 to TRBJ2-1, with D possibly being TRBD2 (7 bases). Germline V gives CDR1 LNHNV, CDR2 YYDKDF (reference sequence). This CDR3 contains 15 residues. Trimming cost V 1 base and J 4 bases, with 11 bases left between them. The CDR3 region is CATSRVRGAYNEQFF. CDR3 coding DNA: TGTGCCACCAGCAGAGTTCGGGGGGCATACAATGAGCAGTTCTTC.

CDR3 coding DNA: TGCGCCAGCAGCCAAGTTGGTCCGTTCTCGGAAGAGCAGTACTTC. Translated, it gives CASSQVGPFSEEQYF. This rearrangement joins TRBV4-1 to TRBJ2-7; D is uncertain. CDR1 is MGHRA and CDR2 is YSYEKL in the germline V gene. This CDR3 contains 15 residues. V was cut by 1 base and J by 7 bases, with 17 bases left in between.

The chain has TRBV7-9 and TRBJ2-2; no clear D gene. Germline CDR1 SEHNR, CDR2 FQNEAQ (reference sequence). This CDR3 comprises 14 residues. The V end lost 0 bases, the J end lost 5 bases, and 7 bases lay between the germline ends. DNA of the CDR3: TGTGCCAGCAGCTTAGCAGCCTCAACCGGGGAGCTGTTTTTT. The encoded protein is CASSLAASTGELFF.

CDR3 nucleotide sequence: TGTGCCAGCAGAAGGGAGTACGAGCAGTACTTC. This gives the protein CASRREYEQYF. The chain is built from TRBV2 and TRBJ2-7; D is perhaps TRBD2 (5 bases). Deletions cut 6 bases from V and 4 bases from J, with 7 bases between. This CDR3 is 11 amino acids long. CDR1 SNHLY and CDR2 FYNNEI come from the germline V gene. Full variable domain (outside the CDR3, taken from reference TRBV2 and TRBJ2-7): EPEVTQTPSHQVTQMGQEVILRCVPISNHLYFYWYRQILGQKVEFLVSFYNNEISEKSEIFDDQFSVERPDGSNFTLKIRSTKLEDSAMYFCASRREYEQYFGPGTRLTVT.

This chain joins TRBV3-1 (or the pseudogene TRBV3-2) and TRBJ2-7, with 7 bases matching TRBD1. V gave up 3 bases and J gave up 11 bases; unmatched junction bases: 4. The germline CDR1 and CDR2 sequences are LGHDT and YNNKEL (reference sequence). CDR3 length: 11 amino acids. CDR3 protein: CASSHGQVEYF. The CDR3 bases are TGTGCCAGCAGCCACGGACAGGTGGAGTACTTC.

The J gene is TRBJ2-7, the V gene TRBV11-2; D is unclear. The length of the CDR3 is 15 residues. In germline, CDR1 is SGHAT, CDR2 FQNNGV. The V end lost 0 bases, the J end lost 0 bases, and 9 bases lay between the germline ends. The CDR3 bases are TGTGCCAGCAGCTTAGATAGTGTTAGCTCCTACGAGCAGTACTTC. Translated, it gives CASSLDSVSSYEQYF.

The V gene is TRBV2, the J gene TRBJ2-2; maybe TRBD1 (6 bases). CDR1 and CDR2 (germline): SNHLY, FYNNEI. The CDR3 runs 13 residues. Trimming took off 6 bases at V and 4 bases at J, with 9 bases between the two ends. The CDR3 DNA reads as TGTGCCAGCAGCCCGACAGGCACCGGGGAGCTGTTTTTT. Encoded protein: CASSPTGTGELFF.

V is TRBV7-8 and J is TRBJ2-3; 7 nucleotides match TRBD2. Looked up from germline, CDR1 is SGHVS and CDR2 is FQNEAQ. The junction had 13 bases not matched to a gene; V was cut back by 6 bases and J by 4 bases. The CDR3 runs to 16 residues. The CDR3 protein is CASSNTGGGTADTQYF. CDR3 nucleotides: TGTGCCAGCAGTAACACCGGCGGGGGAACCGCAGATACGCAGTATTTT. Filled out from reference TRBV7-8 and TRBJ2-3, the complete variable domain reads GAGVSQSPRYKVAKRGQDVALRCDPISGHVSLFWYQQALGQGPEFLTYFQNEAQLDKSGLPSDRFFAERPEGSVSTLKIQRTQQEDSAVYLCASSNTGGGTADTQYFGPGTRLTVL.

The genes are TRBV4-2 and TRBJ2-2; D tentatively fits TRBD1 or TRBD2 (5 bases each). This CDR3 has 15 amino acids. Trimming stripped 2 bases from V and 7 bases from J, with 14 bases between. CDR1 is LGHNA, CDR2 YNFKEQ, per germline. CDR3 DNA sequence: TGTGCCAGCAGCCAACCCTCCGTGGGGGTCGGGGAGCTGTTTTTT. Translation: CASSQPSVGVGELFF.

The chain links TRBV5-1 to TRBJ2-5; D not certain. CDR1 and CDR2 from the germline V gene are SGHRS and YFSETQ. V was trimmed by 1 base and J by 4 bases, leaving 5 bases between them. This CDR3 is 12 amino acids long. CDR3 in DNA: TGCGCCAGCAGCTTGTCCGGAGAGACCCAGTACTTC. Amino acids: CASSLSGETQYF. The variable domain in full, with the rest retrieved from reference TRBV5-1 and TRBJ2-5, is KAGVTQTPRYLIKTRGQQVTLSCSPISGHRSVSWYQQTPGQGLQFLFEYFSETQRNKGNFPGRFSGRQFSNSRSEMNVSTLELGDSALYLCASSLSGETQYFGPGTRLLVL.

This clone was detected only once. The chain employs TRBV14 and TRBJ1-3, with D possibly TRBD1 on 5 matching bases. With 2 bases removed from V and 0 bases from J, the gap between germline ends came to 14 bases. This CDR3 spans 17 amino acids. Germline V gene data show CDR1 as SGHDN and CDR2 as FVKESK. The CDR3 loop reads CASSQWKQDPSGNTIYF. For the CDR3, the DNA is TGTGCCAGCAGCCAATGGAAACAGGACCCCTCTGGAAACACCATATATTTT.

The genes are TRBV28 and TRBJ1-1; possible D gene TRBD1, 6 bases. Trimming removed 7 bases at V and 1 base at J, with 13 bases between. The CDR3 sequence is 14 residues long. The V gene's germline CDR1 is MDHEN and CDR2 SYDVKM. CDR3 protein: CASTPTGQNTEAFF. The DNA of the CDR3 is TGTGCCAGCACCCCGACGGGACAGAACACTGAAGCTTTCTTT.

This chain uses TRBV4-2 with TRBJ1-3; D is perhaps TRBD1 (6 bases). Germline V gene data show CDR1 as LGHNA and CDR2 as YNFKEQ. V shed 4 bases and J shed 0 bases, with 13 bases lying between them. The CDR3 length is 16 residues. Written as DNA, the CDR3 is TGTGCCAGCAGCCTGGGACATACCTCCTCTGGAAACACCATATATTTT. Translating gives CASSLGHTSSGNTIYF.

The chain is built from TRBV13 and TRBJ1-6, with a possible D match to TRBD1 (6 bases). Germline CDR1 is PRHDT and CDR2 is FYEKMQ (reference sequence). The CDR3 is made up of 13 amino acids. V lost 5 bases and J 10 bases, leaving 12 bases between the germline ends. The CDR3 loop reads CASSTGQRSPLHF. Written as DNA, the CDR3 is TGTGCCAGCAGCACCGGACAGCGATCACCCCTCCACTTT.

The chain employs TRBV5-1 and TRBJ1-1, with D possibly matching TRBD1 (6 bases). V was clipped by 0 bases and J by 1 base, with 10 bases between them. Germline assignment: CDR1 SGHRS and CDR2 YFSETQ. The CDR3 has 15 residues. In DNA form, the CDR3 reads TGCGCCAGCAGCTTGGTTACAGGGACGAACACTGAAGCTTTCTTT. Translated, it gives CASSLVTGTNTEAFF.

The gene calls are TRBV4-3 and TRBJ1-6; 8 bases fit TRBD1. Losses at the gene ends were 3 bases for V and 8 bases for J; bases not matched to a gene: 0. CDR3 length: 13 amino acids. The V gene's germline CDR1 is LGHNA and CDR2 YSLEER. The CDR3 reads CASSQDRDSPLHF. In DNA, the CDR3 is TGCGCCAGCAGCCAGGACAGGGATTCACCCCTCCACTTT.

This clone occurred once. The chain links TRBV29-1 to TRBJ2-1; 7 bases are shared with TRBD1. The germline V gene encodes CDR1 SQVTM and CDR2 ANQGSEA. V was clipped by 5 bases and J by 5 bases; unmatched bases: 9. The CDR3 consists of 14 residues. CDR3 sequence: CSVSRQGPHNEQFF. The CDR3 DNA sequence: TGCAGCGTTTCTCGACAGGGTCCCCACAATGAGCAGTTCTTC.

The V and J genes are TRBV7-2 and TRBJ2-7; unclear D gene. The germline V gene encodes CDR1 SGHTA and CDR2 FQGNSA. Trimming removed 2 bases from V and 3 bases from J, with 8 bases in between. The CDR3 totals 13 residues. The DNA for the CDR3 is TGTGCCAGCAGCTTATCCCCCTTCTACGAGCAGTACTTC. It is translated as CASSLSPFYEQYF.

The chain couples TRBV19 to TRBJ1-1; no clear D. The V end lost 7 bases, the J end lost 0 bases, and 12 bases lay between the germline ends. Germline lookup yields CDR1 LNHDA and CDR2 SQIVND (reference sequence). The CDR3 consists of 14 residues. CDR3 sequence reads: CASNLGQMNTEAFF. Here the CDR3 DNA reads TGTGCCAGTAATCTTGGGCAGATGAACACTGAAGCTTTCTTT.

The chain has TRBV6-5 and TRBJ2-2; either TRBD1 or TRBD2 may fit D (5 bases each). The CDR3 loop spans 15 amino acids. CDR1 is MNHEY and CDR2 is SVGAGI in the germline V gene. V was cut by 7 bases and J by 1 base, with 13 bases left in between. The CDR3 is CASTGGDQNTGELFF. The CDR3 bases are TGTGCCAGCACCGGTGGGGACCAGAACACCGGGGAGCTGTTTTTT.

The chain recombines TRBV6-5 with TRBJ1-4, with TRBD1 identical over 8 bases. V gave up 8 bases and J gave up 9 bases; unmatched junction bases: 14. CDR3 length equals 15 residues. Germline CDR1 reads MNHEY; CDR2 reads SVGAGI. CDR3 DNA sequence: TGTGCCAGCGCGGAGCCAGGACAGGGTATCAAAAAACTGTTTTTT. Translating it yields CASAEPGQGIKKLFF.

The chain links TRBV6-6 to TRBJ1-4; TRBD1 aligns across 9 bases. Germline V gene data show CDR1 as MNHNY and CDR2 as SVGAGI (reference sequence). V lost 4 bases and J lost 0; bases outside the gene matches: 3. CDR3 length equals 16 residues. The CDR3 loop is CASSSGDRATNEKLFF. The CDR3 region has the DNA TGTGCCAGCAGTTCCGGGGACAGGGCAACTAATGAAAAACTGTTTTTT.

V and J are TRBV4-2 and TRBJ2-1; TRBD2 matches at 7 bases. J lost 4 bases, V lost 0 bases, and 9 bases had no gene match. Germline V lookup: CDR1 LGHNA, CDR2 YNFKEQ. The CDR3 has 17 amino acids. This chain's CDR3 is CASSQEGGEDGYNEQFF. CDR3 nucleotides: TGTGCCAGCAGCCAAGAGGGGGGGGAAGATGGGTACAATGAGCAGTTCTTC.

The chain is built from TRBV6-7 and TRBJ2-7; D unresolved. Being an ORF, TRBV6-7 has a function that is uncertain. Between the trimmed V and J ends, which lost 4 bases and 5 bases, there was a span of 15 bases. The CDR3 is 14 amino acids. CDR3 amino acids: CASSLPTETDEQYF. CDR3 coding DNA: TGTGCCAGCAGTTTACCTACCGAGACCGACGAGCAGTACTTC.

The chain carries TRBV7-8 and TRBJ2-7; weak D call: TRBD1 (5 bases). Trimming shortened V by 5 bases and J by 3 bases, and 14 bases separated the two germline ends. Germline-derived CDR1 and CDR2 are SGHVS and FQNEAQ. The CDR3 consists of 14 residues. The CDR3 loop is CASSPRQYNYEQYF. As DNA, the CDR3 is TGTGCCAGCAGCCCCCGACAGTACAACTACGAGCAGTACTTC.

This clone was seen a single time. The chain has TRBV21-1 and TRBJ2-1; the table's TRBD2 call for D was not verified on the DNA. TRBV21-1 has pseudogene status. The CDR3 is 16 amino acids. CDR3 region: CASSKVKQSSYNEQFF. CDR3 coding DNA: TGTGCCAGCAGCAAAGTAAAGCAAAGCTCCTACAATGAGCAGTTCTTC.

This clone was seen a few times. V is TRBV19 and J is TRBJ2-1, with a weak D call TRBD1 (6 bases). The CDR3 length is 13 residues. Germline V gives CDR1 LNHDA, CDR2 SQIVND (reference sequence). Deletions cut 3 bases from V and 10 bases from J, with 13 bases between. This CDR3 is CASSITRDTEQFF. The CDR3 DNA follows: TGTGCCAGTAGTATCACCCGGGACACCGAGCAGTTCTTC.

J is TRBJ2-2 and V is TRBV10-1; no reliable D call. The CDR3 spans 11 residues. V was trimmed by 6 bases and J by 5 bases, leaving 4 bases between them. From germline, CDR1 is WNHNN and CDR2 SYGVQD (reference sequence). The DNA of the CDR3 is TGCGCCAGCAGCGCTACCGGGGAGCTGTTTTTT. Protein product: CASSATGELFF.